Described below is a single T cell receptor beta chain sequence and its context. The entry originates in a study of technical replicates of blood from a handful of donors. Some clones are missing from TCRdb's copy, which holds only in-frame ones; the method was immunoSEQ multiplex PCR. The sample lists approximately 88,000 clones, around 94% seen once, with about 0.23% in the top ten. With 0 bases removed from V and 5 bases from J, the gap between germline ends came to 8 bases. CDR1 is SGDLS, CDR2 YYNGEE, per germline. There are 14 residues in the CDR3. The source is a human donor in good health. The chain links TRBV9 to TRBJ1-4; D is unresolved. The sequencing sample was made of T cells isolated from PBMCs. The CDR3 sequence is CASSVGQENEKLFF. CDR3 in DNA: TGTGCCAGCAGCGTAGGGCAGGAAAATGAAAAACTGTTTTTT.